These 25 T cell receptor beta chains came from one sample sequenced in a study of cytomegalovirus exposure and HLA in healthy donors. PCR employed 60 Vbeta and 13 Jbeta primers. Assay: immunoSEQ multiplex PCR; the TCRdb copy retains only in-frame clones and omits some. The data contain approximately 110,000 clones, under 85% of them singletons. Sequencing input: PBMCs. These receptors originate from a woman aged 40-49 years in good health and CMV-seropositive.

V gene TRBV7-2 combines with J gene TRBJ2-2, with TRBD2 matching 9 bases. V shed 1 base, J shed 3 bases, and the junction held 3 bases outside the gene matches. Germline V lookup: CDR1 SGHTA, CDR2 FQGNSA. This CDR3 comprises 16 residues. The CDR3 nucleotides are TGTGCCAGCAGCTTAGGGGCGGGAGGGGACACCGGGGAGCTGTTTTTT. This encodes CASSLGAGGDTGELFF. The variable domain in full, with the rest retrieved from reference TRBV7-2 and TRBJ2-2, is GAGVSQSPSNKVTEKGKDVELRCDPISGHTALYWYRQSLGQGLEFLIYFQGNSAPDKSGLPSDRFSAERTGGSVSTLTIQRTQQEDSAVYLCASSLGAGGDTGELFFGEGSRLTVL.

The J gene is TRBJ2-2, the V gene TRBV7-3; 8 bases are shared with TRBD1. The CDR3 loop spans 14 amino acids. V trimming: 8 bases; J trimming: 2 bases; junction bases outside the gene matches: 4. The germline V gene has CDR1 SGHTA and CDR2 FQGTGA. The CDR3 protein is CASRPGGNTGELFF. DNA for the CDR3: TGTGCCAGCCGGCCAGGGGGCAACACCGGGGAGCTGTTTTTT.

The chain links TRBV5-4 to TRBJ2-2, with no clear D. V lost 0 bases to trimming and J lost 5 bases, with 14 bases between them. The CDR3 contains 16 residues. CDR1 SGHNT and CDR2 YYREEE come from the germline V gene (reference sequence). This CDR3 reads CASSLGSQIKTGELFF. The CDR3 nucleotides read TGTGCCAGCAGCTTGGGATCCCAGATAAAGACCGGGGAGCTGTTTTTT.

Points on this clone: The junction differs from germline at one of its ends, possibly a read error. The CDR3 region has the DNA TGTGCCAGCAGCCCCCCCGGGGAGATCTATGTCTACACCTTC. Translating gives CASSPPGEIYVYTF. The genes are TRBV11-2 and TRBJ1-2; no firm D call. CDR3 length: 14 residues. Germline V lookup: CDR1 SGHAT, CDR2 FQNNGV. Together with reference TRBV11-2 and TRBJ1-2, the CDR3 gives the full variable domain: EAGVAQSPRYKIIEKRQSVAFWCNPISGHATLYWYQQILGQGPKLLIQFQNNGVVDDSQLPKDRFSAERLKGVDSTLKIQPAKLEDSAVYLCASSPPGEIYVYTFGSGTRLTVV.

The rearrangement joins TRBV10-2 to TRBJ2-5; 11 positions match TRBD2. TRBJ2-7 explains the end of the DNA better; the J call may be wrong. The CDR3 covers 14 residues. Germline CDR1 reads WSHSY; CDR2 reads SAAADI. CDR3 sequence reads: CASRSSGREHEQYF. DNA of the CDR3: TGCGCCAGCCGCAGTAGCGGGAGGGAACACGAGCAGTACTTC.

This sequence joins TRBV19 and TRBJ2-3; 9 bases align to TRBD1. Germline CDR1 is LNHDA and CDR2 is SQIVND (reference sequence). V lost 4 bases and J lost 11; bases outside the gene matches: 7. This CDR3 has 13 amino acids. CDR3 loop: CASSRDRGVQQYF. The CDR3 nucleotides read TGTGCCAGTAGTAGAGACAGGGGGGTTCAGCAGTATTTT.

This clone was recorded once. This chain uses TRBV19 with TRBJ2-7; 8 bases fit TRBD2. The V gene end was trimmed by 8 bases and the J gene end by 2 bases; junction bases not matched to a gene: 8. This CDR3 contains 14 residues. The germline CDR1 and CDR2 sequences are LNHDA and SQIVND (reference sequence). The CDR3 reads CASWDLAGPYEQYF. In DNA form, the CDR3 reads TGTGCCAGTTGGGATCTAGCGGGTCCCTACGAGCAGTACTTC.

J is TRBJ2-1 and V is TRBV12-2; TRBD2 was called by the table and not checked on the DNA. TRBV12-2 is termed a pseudogene. The CDR3 loop spans 17 amino acids. CDR3 protein: CASRSADSTGDRDEQFF. DNA of the CDR3: TGTGCAAGTCGCTCAGCTGATTCTACGGGAGATCGGGATGAGCAGTTCTTC.

The sample holds a few counts of this clone. The chain has TRBV7-2 and TRBJ2-2, with a possible D match to TRBD2 (5 bases). CDR1 and CDR2 from the germline V gene are SGHTA and FQGNSA. The CDR3 runs 14 residues. Trimming removed 9 bases at V and 4 bases at J, with 15 bases between. The CDR3 protein is CASNSRGPTGELFF. DNA of the CDR3: TGTGCCAGTAACTCAAGAGGGCCCACCGGGGAGCTGTTTTTT.

This clone was counted once. The chain combines TRBV7-8 with TRBJ1-4; D is possibly TRBD1 (6 bases). The germline V gene encodes CDR1 SGHVS and CDR2 FQNEAQ. This CDR3 is 17 amino acids long. The V end was cut by 6 bases, the J end by 0 bases, with 17 bases between. CDR3 bases: TGTGCCAGCAGTTCAACCGGACAGTGGCCAACTAATGAAAAACTGTTTTTT. The encoded protein is CASSSTGQWPTNEKLFF. Together with reference TRBV7-8 and TRBJ1-4, the CDR3 gives the full variable domain: GAGVSQSPRYKVAKRGQDVALRCDPISGHVSLFWYQQALGQGPEFLTYFQNEAQLDKSGLPSDRFFAERPEGSVSTLKIQRTQQEDSAVYLCASSSTGQWPTNEKLFFGSGTQLSVL.

This chain joins TRBV28 and TRBJ1-2, with 7 nucleotides matching TRBD1. The CDR3 runs 12 residues. V was pared by 8 bases and J by 8 bases, with 8 bases of the junction left unmatched. Germline V gene data show CDR1 as MDHEN and CDR2 as SYDVKM. CDR3 coding DNA: TGTGCCAGCGGACCGACAGGGCGAGGCTACACCTTC. The encoded protein is CASGPTGRGYTF.

This clone came up a few times. This chain joins TRBV30 and TRBJ2-7, with TRBD1 matching over 10 bases. The junction had 1 base not matched to a gene; V was cut back by 5 bases and J by 3 bases. From germline, CDR1 is GTSNPN and CDR2 SVGIG (reference sequence). The CDR3 is made up of 12 amino acids. CDR3 coding DNA: TGTGCCTGGGGGACAGGGGACTACGAGCAGTACTTC. Translating gives CAWGTGDYEQYF. The complete variable domain, with remaining parts taken from reference TRBV30 and TRBJ2-7, reads SQTIHQWPATLVQPVGSPLSLECTVEGTSNPNLYWYRQAAGRGLQLLFYSVGIGQISSEVPQNLSASRPQDRQFILSSKKLLLSDSGFYLCAWGTGDYEQYFGPGTRLTVT.

The chain employs TRBV2 and TRBJ1-6; 8 bases align to TRBD1. Germline CDR1 is SNHLY and CDR2 is FYNNEI. CDR3 length: 14 residues. Unmatched junction bases numbered 7, after V lost 6 bases and J lost 9 bases. The CDR3 here is CASRRTGRGSPLHF. Here the CDR3 DNA reads TGTGCCAGCAGGCGGACAGGGCGGGGTTCACCCCTCCACTTT.

This chain links TRBV7-9 with TRBJ2-5, with D possibly being TRBD1 (6 bases). The V and J ends lost 5 bases and 4 bases respectively, with 14 bases between them. The CDR3 is made up of 14 amino acids. CDR1 is SEHNR and CDR2 is FQNEAQ in the germline V gene (reference sequence). The CDR3 bases are TGTGCCAGCAGCCCAACAGGGTCCTTAGAGACCCAGTACTTC. Amino acid sequence: CASSPTGSLETQYF.

The gene calls are TRBV18 and TRBJ1-1; D may be TRBD1 (6 bases). V lost 1 base and J 3 bases, leaving 12 bases between the germline ends. CDR1 and CDR2 from the germline V gene are KGHSH and LQKENI. This CDR3 is 15 amino acids long. This CDR3 reads CASSPRGQQYTEAFF. CDR3 nucleotide sequence: TGTGCCAGCTCACCACGCGGACAGCAATACACTGAAGCTTTCTTT.

This sequence joins TRBV5-1 and TRBJ2-1; D possibly corresponds to TRBD2 (5 bases). The V end was cut by 0 bases, the J end by 3 bases, with 10 bases between. Germline-derived CDR1 and CDR2 are SGHRS and YFSETQ. The CDR3 covers 15 residues. The CDR3 nucleotides read TGCGCCAGCAGCTTGGTGGCGGGTAGCTACAATGAGCAGTTCTTC. Translation gives CASSLVAGSYNEQFF.

This clone appeared a few times. The V and J genes are TRBV27 and TRBJ1-4; D is uncertain. With 6 bases removed from V and 7 bases from J, the gap between germline ends came to 18 bases. The CDR3 runs to 15 residues. Per the germline V gene, CDR1 is MNHEY and CDR2 is SMNVEV (reference sequence). CDR3 in amino acids: CASSTFNLAGEKLFF. The CDR3 DNA reads TGTGCCAGCAGCACCTTCAACCTCGCAGGTGAAAAACTGTTTTTT.

The chain joins TRBV19 to TRBJ2-1; D call uncertain. CDR3 length equals 14 residues. V lost 4 bases to trimming and J lost 6 bases, with 13 bases between them. The germline CDR1 and CDR2 sequences are LNHDA and SQIVND (reference sequence). CDR3 amino acids: CASSSGVARNEQFF. In DNA form, the CDR3 reads TGTGCCAGTAGTAGCGGAGTAGCACGCAATGAGCAGTTCTTC.

The chain couples TRBV5-4 to TRBJ2-1, with D perhaps matching TRBD1 (5 bases). The germline V gene has CDR1 SGHNT and CDR2 YYREEE (reference sequence). The CDR3 has 16 residues. The ends were cut back, 1 base at V and 1 base at J, with 12 bases in the middle. In nucleotides, the CDR3 is TGTGCCAGCAGCTTGTTAGGACATAAATCCTACAATGAGCAGTTCTTC. This translates into CASSLLGHKSYNEQFF.

The V and J genes are TRBV7-2 and TRBJ2-7, with 8 bases identical to TRBD2. This CDR3 spans 15 amino acids. Looked up from germline, CDR1 is SGHTA and CDR2 is FQGNSA. V dropped 4 bases and J dropped 1; count of bases not matched to a gene: 6. The CDR3: CASSSWSGGSYEQYF. CDR3 coding DNA: TGTGCCAGCAGCTCCTGGAGCGGGGGATCCTACGAGCAGTACTTC.

CDR3 bases: TGTGCCAGCAGACCAAGCGGGAGGGGGGTCTACGAGCAGTACTTC. It is translated as CASRPSGRGVYEQYF. The rearrangement uses TRBV6-5 and TRBJ2-7; 10 bases fit TRBD2. J gave up 3 bases and V 6 bases, and 8 bases lay outside the gene matches. Germline lookup yields CDR1 MNHEY and CDR2 SVGAGI. This CDR3 has 15 residues.

The V call is TRBV5-4, the J call TRBJ2-2; D gene unclear. Trimming stripped 4 bases from V and 4 bases from J, with 5 bases between. This CDR3 region has 12 residues. Germline lookup yields CDR1 SGHNT and CDR2 YYREEE (reference sequence). The CDR3: CASSPLTGELFF. In DNA, the CDR3 is TGTGCCAGCAGCCCCCTCACCGGGGAGCTGTTTTTT.

The chain recombines TRBV7-8 with TRBJ1-3; 11 bases map to TRBD1. The V segment lost 4 bases and the J segment 6 bases; nucleotides outside the gene matches: 5. CDR1 SGHVS and CDR2 FQNEAQ come from the germline V gene. The CDR3 consists of 15 residues. The CDR3 reads CASSSGTGGQNTIYF. CDR3 in DNA: TGTGCCAGCAGCTCCGGGACAGGGGGGCAAAACACCATATATTTT.

The genes are TRBV5-6 and TRBJ2-1, with TRBD1 as a possible D gene (5 bases). The ends were cut back, 3 bases at V and 10 bases at J, with 14 bases in the middle. This CDR3 is built from 13 residues. Germline V CDR1 and CDR2: SGHDT, YYEEEE. In DNA, the CDR3 is TGTGCCAGCAGCTCGGGCAGGGTTAGAGAGCAGTTCTTC. Translated, it gives CASSSGRVREQFF.

This clone was counted a few times. The V call is TRBV11-2, the J call TRBJ2-7, with TRBD1 identical over 7 bases. Per germline, CDR1 SGHAT and CDR2 FQNNGV. This CDR3 region has 13 residues. V dropped 6 bases and J dropped 8; count of bases not matched to a gene: 10. CDR3 DNA: TGTGCCAGCAGTTCCGGACAGGTTGTCCAGCAGTACTTC. This gives the protein CASSSGQVVQQYF. The whole variable domain, remainder taken from reference TRBV11-2 and TRBJ2-7, is EAGVAQSPRYKIIEKRQSVAFWCNPISGHATLYWYQQILGQGPKLLIQFQNNGVVDDSQLPKDRFSAERLKGVDSTLKIQPAKLEDSAVYLCASSSGQVVQQYFGPGTRLTVT.